The rows below give T cell receptor beta chains drawn from one sample of a study of blood T cell repertoires in COVID-19. Sequencing was performed with immunoSEQ multiplex PCR; in TCRdb, only in-frame clones are kept and a portion is missing. The sample records 200,000 to 300,000 clones, roughly 86% being singletons. Sequenced sample: peripheral blood. The receptors were gathered from a man in his forties or fifties with acute or convalescent COVID-19. Both conserved end residues are part of each CDR3. Fields, in order: clone size, J gene, D gene, V gene, CDR3 DNA, CDR3 protein. The D gene is left open where the match is weak. Clone size is not always given. Where it is, it says once, few, many or a class for expanded clones.

abundance: once
j_gene: TRBJ2-5
d_gene: TRBD2
v_gene: TRBV7-7
CDR3nt: TGTGCTAGCAGCTTATACGAAGCGGGGGGCGAGACCCAGTACTTC
CDR3aa: CASSLYEAGGETQYF

abundance: -
j_gene: TRBJ1-6
d_gene: -
v_gene: TRBV9
CDR3nt: TGTGCCAGCAGCGTAGACCCCGGGGGCTCCTATAATTCACCCCTCCACTTT
CDR3aa: CASSVDPGGSYNSPLHF

abundance: -
j_gene: TRBJ1-5
d_gene: -
v_gene: TRBV6-5
CDR3nt: TGTGCCAGCAGTATGCGGGGCGGTCAGCCCCAGCATTTT
CDR3aa: CASSMRGGQPQHF

abundance: few
j_gene: TRBJ1-2
d_gene: -
v_gene: TRBV6-6
CDR3nt: TGTGCCAGCAGAGGTGGAGGGAACTATGGCTACACCTTC
CDR3aa: CASRGGGNYGYTF

abundance: -
j_gene: TRBJ1-5
d_gene: -
v_gene: TRBV4-1
CDR3nt: TGCGCCAGCAGCAGAAAGGGAGACATTGGACAGCCCCAGCATTTT
CDR3aa: CASSRKGDIGQPQHF

abundance: once
j_gene: TRBJ2-2
d_gene: -
v_gene: TRBV6-5
CDR3nt: TGTGCCAGCAGTTACTTCAGGACCGGGGAGCTGTTTTTT
CDR3aa: CASSYFRTGELFF

abundance: few
j_gene: TRBJ2-1
d_gene: TRBD2
v_gene: TRBV4-2
CDR3nt: TGTGCCAGCAGCCAAGAGGCGGGAGGGCCATTCAATGAGCAGTTCTTC
CDR3aa: CASSQEAGGPFNEQFF

abundance: -
j_gene: TRBJ1-2
d_gene: TRBD1
v_gene: TRBV18
CDR3nt: TGTGCCAGCTCACAGACAGGGGATAACTATGGCTACACCTTC
CDR3aa: CASSQTGDNYGYTF

abundance: -
j_gene: TRBJ2-7
d_gene: TRBD1
v_gene: TRBV18
CDR3nt: TGTGCCAGCTCACCACGGGACAGTGACTACGAGCAGTACTTC
CDR3aa: CASSPRDSDYEQYF

abundance: -
j_gene: TRBJ2-7
d_gene: TRBD2
v_gene: TRBV9
CDR3nt: TGTGCCAGCAGCGTGGCTAGCGGGAGAACCTACGAGCAGTACTTC
CDR3aa: CASSVASGRTYEQYF

abundance: once
j_gene: TRBJ1-1
d_gene: -
v_gene: TRBV19
CDR3nt: TGTGCCAGTAGTATCCGGGGGGCCTACACTGAAGCTTTCTTT
CDR3aa: CASSIRGAYTEAFF

abundance: -
j_gene: TRBJ1-3
d_gene: -
v_gene: TRBV18
CDR3nt: TGTGCCAGCTCACCACCTCAGGGGCGCGGAAACACCATATATTTT
CDR3aa: CASSPPQGRGNTIYF

abundance: -
j_gene: TRBJ1-5
d_gene: -
v_gene: TRBV3-1/TRBV3-2
CDR3nt: TGTGCCAGCAGCAGTGTGCCAGGGAATCAGCCCCAGCATTTT
CDR3aa: CASSSVPGNQPQHF

abundance: -
j_gene: TRBJ1-5
d_gene: TRBD1
v_gene: TRBV6-5
CDR3nt: TGTGCCAGCAGAACCGGGACAGGCAATCAGCCCCAGCATTTT
CDR3aa: CASRTGTGNQPQHF

abundance: few
j_gene: TRBJ2-1
d_gene: TRBD2
v_gene: TRBV19
CDR3nt: TGTGCCAGTAGCGACGGGAGGGCCAGTAATGAGCAGTTCTTC
CDR3aa: CASSDGRASNEQFF

abundance: -
j_gene: TRBJ2-7
d_gene: TRBD1
v_gene: TRBV11-1
CDR3nt: TGTGCCAGCAGCTCCAGACAGGGGGCGTCCTACGAGCAGTACTTC
CDR3aa: CASSSRQGASYEQYF

abundance: -
j_gene: TRBJ2-7
d_gene: -
v_gene: TRBV6-6
CDR3nt: TGTGCCAGCAGTTACTCGTCGAGGGACTACGAGCAGTACTTC
CDR3aa: CASSYSSRDYEQYF

abundance: -
j_gene: TRBJ2-1
d_gene: TRBD2
v_gene: TRBV27
CDR3nt: TGTGCCAGCAGTTTAGGACTAGCGGGATACAATGAGCAGTTCTTC
CDR3aa: CASSLGLAGYNEQFF

abundance: -
j_gene: TRBJ2-7
d_gene: TRBD2
v_gene: TRBV5-1
CDR3nt: TGCGCCAGCAGCCTGGACGGCGGACTAGCGTGGCAGTACTTC
CDR3aa: CASSLDGGLAWQYF

abundance: -
j_gene: TRBJ1-2
d_gene: -
v_gene: TRBV7-8
CDR3nt: TGTGCCAGCAGCTTAGACGGGTTAACAGGCTACACCTTC
CDR3aa: CASSLDGLTGYTF

abundance: -
j_gene: TRBJ2-7
d_gene: -
v_gene: TRBV7-9
CDR3nt: TGTGCCAGCAGCTTTGAGGTTACTCAATACGAGCAGTACTTC
CDR3aa: CASSFEVTQYEQYF

abundance: -
j_gene: TRBJ2-7
d_gene: TRBD1
v_gene: TRBV29-1
CDR3nt: TGCAGCATTAGGACAGGGAAAGCCTACGAGCAGTACTTC
CDR3aa: CSIRTGKAYEQYF

abundance: -
j_gene: TRBJ1-2
d_gene: -
v_gene: TRBV6-5
CDR3nt: TGTGCCAGCAGTTTACAAGGGACTTCCACAGGTGGCTACACCTTC
CDR3aa: CASSLQGTSTGGYTF

abundance: -
j_gene: TRBJ2-4
d_gene: -
v_gene: TRBV10-1
CDR3nt: TGCGCCAGCAGTGAATCTGGAGTAAACATTCAGTACTTC
CDR3aa: CASSESGVNIQYF

abundance: few
j_gene: TRBJ1-2
d_gene: TRBD1
v_gene: TRBV30
CDR3nt: TGTGCCTGGAGGGGACAGACCACCCGGTACTATGGCTACACCTTC
CDR3aa: CAWRGQTTRYYGYTF

abundance: -
j_gene: TRBJ1-5
d_gene: -
v_gene: TRBV7-8
CDR3nt: TGTGCCAGCAGTTCCGGACTCAGTGGCGGCTTTCATCAGCCCCAGCATTTT
CDR3aa: CASSSGLSGGFHQPQHF

abundance: once
j_gene: TRBJ2-5
d_gene: -
v_gene: TRBV7-8
CDR3nt: TGTGCCAGCAGCCAAACCTTTACCGGGGGAGAGACCCAGTACTTC
CDR3aa: CASSQTFTGGETQYF

abundance: few
j_gene: TRBJ1-5
d_gene: -
v_gene: TRBV28
CDR3nt: TGTGCCAGCAGTTTTGGGGACTTAAGCAATCAGCCCCAGCATTTT
CDR3aa: CASSFGDLSNQPQHF

abundance: -
j_gene: TRBJ2-7
d_gene: -
v_gene: TRBV5-1
CDR3nt: TGCGCCAGCAGCTCCGACTCACGCTACGAGCAGTACTTC
CDR3aa: CASSSDSRYEQYF

abundance: -
j_gene: TRBJ2-5
d_gene: TRBD1
v_gene: TRBV19
CDR3nt: TGTGCCAGTGGGGACAGGGGGCCGGAGACCCAGTACTTC
CDR3aa: CASGDRGPETQYF

abundance: -
j_gene: TRBJ2-3
d_gene: TRBD2
v_gene: TRBV7-8
CDR3nt: TGTGCCAGCAGGTCGGGTAGCGGGGCCGCAGATACGCAGTATTTT
CDR3aa: CASRSGSGAADTQYF

abundance: -
j_gene: TRBJ1-2
d_gene: TRBD1
v_gene: TRBV7-9
CDR3nt: TGTGCCAGCAGCTTAGGGGACAGGGCGAGTTATGGCTACACCTTC
CDR3aa: CASSLGDRASYGYTF

abundance: -
j_gene: TRBJ1-1
d_gene: -
v_gene: TRBV5-1
CDR3nt: TGCGCCAGCAGCTTGGGCGGGGGCTCGATGAACACTGAAGCTTTCTTT
CDR3aa: CASSLGGGSMNTEAFF

abundance: -
j_gene: TRBJ1-5
d_gene: -
v_gene: TRBV27
CDR3nt: TGTGCCAGCAGTTTAAGGGGGGGGTCCAATCAGCCCCAGCATTTT
CDR3aa: CASSLRGGSNQPQHF

abundance: -
j_gene: TRBJ1-1
d_gene: -
v_gene: TRBV14
CDR3nt: TGTGCCAGCACCCTAGGTACGGACACTGAAGCTTTCTTT
CDR3aa: CASTLGTDTEAFF

abundance: -
j_gene: TRBJ1-3
d_gene: -
v_gene: TRBV4-2
CDR3nt: TGTGCCAGCAGCCAAGGGTGGGCAGGGATCTCTGGAAACACCATATATTTT
CDR3aa: CASSQGWAGISGNTIYF

abundance: -
j_gene: TRBJ1-2
d_gene: TRBD1
v_gene: TRBV3-1/TRBV3-2
CDR3nt: TGTGCCAGCAGCCCACACGGGACAGGGGACTATGGCTACACCTTC
CDR3aa: CASSPHGTGDYGYTF

abundance: -
j_gene: TRBJ2-2
d_gene: -
v_gene: TRBV4-2
CDR3nt: TGTGCCAGCAGCCAAGGAAAGGGACTGTCGAACACCGGGGAGCTGTTTTTT
CDR3aa: CASSQGKGLSNTGELFF

abundance: -
j_gene: TRBJ1-2
d_gene: -
v_gene: TRBV29-1
CDR3nt: TGCAGCGTTGAATCCAGGGTCGGTGGCTACACCTTC
CDR3aa: CSVESRVGGYTF

abundance: -
j_gene: TRBJ1-1
d_gene: -
v_gene: TRBV19
CDR3nt: TGTGCCAGTAGTATCCCTGGACTGAGAGCTTTCTTT
CDR3aa: CASSIPGLRAFF

abundance: once
j_gene: TRBJ2-2
d_gene: -
v_gene: TRBV9
CDR3nt: TGTGCCAGCAGCGTAGGATTAGAGAACACCGGGGAGCTGTTTTTT
CDR3aa: CASSVGLENTGELFF

abundance: -
j_gene: TRBJ1-4
d_gene: -
v_gene: TRBV5-1
CDR3nt: TGCGCCAGCAGCCGTCCCGCCCAGGGTCTTAATGAAAAACTGTTTTTT
CDR3aa: CASSRPAQGLNEKLFF

abundance: -
j_gene: TRBJ2-1
d_gene: -
v_gene: TRBV7-9
CDR3nt: TGTGCCAGCAGCTACCGGACTGGGAATGAGCAGTTCTTC
CDR3aa: CASSYRTGNEQFF

abundance: -
j_gene: TRBJ2-3
d_gene: -
v_gene: TRBV5-4
CDR3nt: TGTGCCAGCACCTCCCTGAAGGGGGAAGGGGATACGCAGTATTTT
CDR3aa: CASTSLKGEGDTQYF

abundance: -
j_gene: TRBJ1-2
d_gene: -
v_gene: TRBV7-2
CDR3nt: TGTGCCAGCAGCTTAGGAGGGCACTATGGCTACACCTTC
CDR3aa: CASSLGGHYGYTF

abundance: -
j_gene: TRBJ1-1
d_gene: -
v_gene: TRBV18
CDR3nt: TGTGCCAGCTCACCGAAGAGGACCCATTCTCAGGGGAACACTGAAGCTTTCTTT
CDR3aa: CASSPKRTHSQGNTEAFF

abundance: -
j_gene: TRBJ1-3
d_gene: -
v_gene: TRBV15
CDR3nt: TGTGCCACCAGCAGAGTAGATGAAAACACCATATATTTT
CDR3aa: CATSRVDENTIYF

abundance: -
j_gene: TRBJ1-5
d_gene: TRBD1
v_gene: TRBV4-1
CDR3nt: TGCGCCAGCAGCCTACAGGGGGCCGGTCAGCCCCAGCATTTT
CDR3aa: CASSLQGAGQPQHF

abundance: -
j_gene: TRBJ1-2
d_gene: TRBD1
v_gene: TRBV7-9
CDR3nt: TGTGCCAGCAACAGGGGACCTTCATGGGGTTACACCTTC
CDR3aa: CASNRGPSWGYTF

abundance: -
j_gene: TRBJ2-5
d_gene: -
v_gene: TRBV2
CDR3nt: TGTGCCAGCAGTGAAGCGGCGGGGCAAGAGACCCAGTACTTC
CDR3aa: CASSEAAGQETQYF

abundance: -
j_gene: TRBJ2-2
d_gene: -
v_gene: TRBV21-1
CDR3nt: TGTGCCAGCAGCGGAAGGACTAGCGGGGTAGCGAACACCGGGGAGCTGTTTTTT
CDR3aa: CASSGRTSGVANTGELFF

abundance: -
j_gene: TRBJ1-2
d_gene: TRBD1
v_gene: TRBV11-2
CDR3nt: TGTGCCAGCAGTACAGGGCCAGGGGGCGTATACACCTTC
CDR3aa: CASSTGPGGVYTF

abundance: -
j_gene: TRBJ2-1
d_gene: -
v_gene: TRBV24-1
CDR3nt: TGTGCCACCAGTGACAGACAGTCGTTAAAGCAGTTCTTC
CDR3aa: CATSDRQSLKQFF

abundance: -
j_gene: TRBJ1-1
d_gene: TRBD1
v_gene: TRBV3-1/TRBV3-2
CDR3nt: TGTGCCAGCAGCCCGGGACAGATATCCAACACTGAAGCTTTCTTT
CDR3aa: CASSPGQISNTEAFF

abundance: -
j_gene: TRBJ1-1
d_gene: -
v_gene: TRBV5-4
CDR3nt: TGTGCCAGCAGCCCCGGACGGGAGAAATTTAGTAACACTGAAGCTTTCTTT
CDR3aa: CASSPGREKFSNTEAFF

abundance: -
j_gene: TRBJ2-4
d_gene: TRBD2
v_gene: TRBV19
CDR3nt: TGTGCCAGTAGTGCCCGGGGGGTCTCCAAAAACATTCAGTACTTC
CDR3aa: CASSARGVSKNIQYF

abundance: -
j_gene: TRBJ2-3
d_gene: TRBD2
v_gene: TRBV3-1/TRBV3-2
CDR3nt: TGTGCCAGCAGCCATCCCCGGACTAGCGGGAGGGATACGCAGTATTTT
CDR3aa: CASSHPRTSGRDTQYF

abundance: -
j_gene: TRBJ2-3
d_gene: -
v_gene: TRBV5-4
CDR3nt: TGTGCCACTGGGGGGAGCACAGATACGCAGTATTTT
CDR3aa: CATGGSTDTQYF

abundance: -
j_gene: TRBJ2-1
d_gene: -
v_gene: TRBV30
CDR3nt: TGTGCCTGGAGTGTTGGGGGGGCAGGTGAGCAGTTCTTC
CDR3aa: CAWSVGGAGEQFF